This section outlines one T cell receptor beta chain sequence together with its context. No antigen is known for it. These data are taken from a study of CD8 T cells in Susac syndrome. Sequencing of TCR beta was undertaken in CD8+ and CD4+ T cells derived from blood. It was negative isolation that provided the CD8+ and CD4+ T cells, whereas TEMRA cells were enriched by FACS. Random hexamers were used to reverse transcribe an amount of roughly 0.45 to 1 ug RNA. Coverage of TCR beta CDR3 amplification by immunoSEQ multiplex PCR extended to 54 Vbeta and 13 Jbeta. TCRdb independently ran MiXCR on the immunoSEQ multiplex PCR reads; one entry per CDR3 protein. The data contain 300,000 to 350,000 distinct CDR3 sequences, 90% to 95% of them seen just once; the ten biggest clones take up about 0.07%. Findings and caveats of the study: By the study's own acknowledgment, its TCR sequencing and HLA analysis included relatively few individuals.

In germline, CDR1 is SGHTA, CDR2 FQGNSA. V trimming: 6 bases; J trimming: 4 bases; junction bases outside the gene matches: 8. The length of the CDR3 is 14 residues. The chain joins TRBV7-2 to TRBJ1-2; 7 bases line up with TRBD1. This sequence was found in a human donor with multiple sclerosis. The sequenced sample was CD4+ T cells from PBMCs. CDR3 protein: CASREGGASYGYTF. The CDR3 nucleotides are TGTGCCAGCAGGGAAGGGGGCGCCAGCTATGGCTACACCTTC.